This TCR beta chain was identified during a study of blood T cell repertoires in COVID-19. As for the study in general: Sources were T cells, B-cell-depleted T cells, or PBMCs; the material itself was cDNA or gDNA.

From germline, CDR1 is MNHEY and CDR2 SMNVEV (reference sequence). J gave up 1 base and V 7 bases, and 11 bases lay outside the gene matches. This CDR3 is built from 16 residues. Per the original methods: Reference gene primer amplification gave nucleated cell count estimates. Data came from immunoSEQ multiplex PCR; TCRdb stores just in-frame clones and leaves some out. That table furnishes V, J and clone size, whereas the DNA furnished D and trimming. The repertoire holds approximately 240,000 clones, around nine tenths seen once, with about 2.1% in the top ten. This receptor was taken from a woman between 40 and 55 years old who had recovered from COVID-19. The chain is built from TRBV27 and TRBJ2-3; 7 nucleotides line up with TRBD2. Sequencing was done on a sample of peripheral blood. The CDR3 nucleotides are TGTGCCAGCACTGCTTTCGCGGGAGTAGGCACAGATACGCAGTATTTT. Translating gives CASTAFAGVGTDTQYF.